A single sample is the source of the 27 T cell receptor beta chains below, sequenced in a study of T-cell memory formation after mild COVID-19. TCRdb independently ran MiXCR on the 5' RACE reads; one entry per CDR3 protein. The data hold 500,000 to 650,000 distinct CDR3 sequences, with 20% to 25% observed a single time. Sequences were obtained from PBMCs or a T cell subset sorted from them (not recorded which). These receptors were taken from an adult woman who had mild COVID-19 (a few samples of this study predate the infection). Cell type and time point are not known.

This clonotype came up many times. The chain joins TRBV27 to TRBJ2-7; TRBD2 matches 8 bases. Germline loops: CDR1 MNHEY, CDR2 SMNVEV (reference sequence). Losses at the gene ends were 5 bases for V and 5 bases for J; bases not matched to a gene: 5. The CDR3 covers 13 residues. This CDR3 is CASSPGTRNEQYF. CDR3 DNA: TGTGCCAGCAGTCCTGGGACTAGGAACGAGCAGTACTTC.

This clonotype was seen a few times. The chain uses TRBV25-1 and TRBJ1-2; 7 bases are shared with TRBD1. Germline CDR1 MGHDK, CDR2 SYGVNS. CDR3 length: 14 residues. Trimming at V came to 1 base and at J to 8 bases, leaving 7 bases not matched to a gene. Here the CDR3 DNA reads TGTGCCAGCAGTGAATTCCTCCAGGGGGGAGGCTACACCTTC. Amino acid sequence: CASSEFLQGGGYTF.

This clonotype showed up just a few times. The J gene is TRBJ2-3, the V gene TRBV7-2; unclear D gene. V lost 5 bases and J 2 bases, leaving 14 bases between the germline ends. The CDR3 loop spans 15 amino acids. CDR1 is SGHTA, CDR2 FQGNSA, per germline. The CDR3 DNA is TGTGCCAGCAGCCCCCGCCGGAGCGCCACAGATACGCAGTATTTT. Translated: CASSPRRSATDTQYF.

This clonotype showed up just a few times. The CDR3 here is CASSWDGRSYEQYF. In DNA, the CDR3 is TGTGCCAGCAGCTGGGACGGCCGATCCTACGAGCAGTACTTC. This chain joins TRBV7-2 and TRBJ2-7; perhaps D is TRBD1 or TRBD2 (5 bases each). V lost 4 bases to trimming and J lost 1 base, with 11 bases between them. The CDR3 loop spans 14 amino acids. Per germline, CDR1 SGHTA and CDR2 FQGNSA.

The chain links TRBV3-1 to TRBJ2-7; the D gene is possibly TRBD1 (7 bases). CDR1 and CDR2 from the germline V gene are LGHDT and YNNKEL (reference sequence). There are 14 residues in the CDR3. V lost 4 bases and J lost 3, with 13 bases in between. The CDR3 sequence is CASSPRQGLYEQYF. The CDR3 nucleotides read TGTGCCAGCAGCCCCAGACAGGGACTCTACGAGCAGTACTTC.

The genes are TRBV4-1 and TRBJ2-2, with D possibly TRBD1 on 6 matching bases. The CDR3 runs to 13 residues. Germline V gives CDR1 MGHRA, CDR2 YSYEKL. The V and J ends lost 5 bases and 4 bases respectively, with 8 bases between them. CDR3 in DNA: TGCGCCAGCAGCAAACAGGGCACCGGGGAGCTGTTTTTT. The encoded protein is CASSKQGTGELFF.

This clonotype was detected a few times. The rearrangement uses TRBV7-2 and TRBJ2-3; 8 positions agree with TRBD2. CDR1 is SGHTA, CDR2 FQGNSA, per germline. After removal of 1 base from V and 0 bases from J, the junction contained 6 bases not matched to a gene. There are 17 residues in the CDR3. CDR3 residues: CASSLVTSGSSTDTQYF. In DNA form, the CDR3 reads TGTGCCAGCAGCTTAGTAACTAGCGGTTCTAGCACAGATACGCAGTATTTT.

The V and J genes are TRBV27 and TRBJ2-7; D is possibly TRBD1 (6 bases). Trimming cost V 5 bases and J 2 bases, with 13 bases left between them. This CDR3 is 14 amino acids long. The germline V gene has CDR1 MNHEY and CDR2 SMNVEV (reference sequence). CDR3 sequence: CASSNGDTAYEQYF. Written as DNA, the CDR3 is TGTGCCAGCAGTAACGGGGACACCGCCTACGAGCAGTACTTC.

This clonotype was detected only a few times. This chain links TRBV4-3 with TRBJ1-1, with D unresolved. The CDR3 is made up of 12 amino acids. Trimming shortened V by 0 bases and J by 11 bases, and 10 bases separated the two germline ends. Germline CDR1 is LGHNA and CDR2 is YSLEER. DNA of the CDR3: TGCGCCAGCAGCCAAGATGCCCAAGTGGCTTTCTTT. Protein: CASSQDAQVAFF.

This clonotype was observed many times. The chain uses TRBV5-1 and TRBJ2-5; tentative D call: TRBD1 (6 bases). CDR3 length equals 14 residues. Germline values: CDR1 SGHRS, CDR2 YFSETQ. Trimming removed 3 bases at V and 2 bases at J, with 11 bases between. The CDR3 sequence is CASSSQGIQETQYF. The CDR3 nucleotides are TGCGCCAGCAGCTCTCAGGGGATTCAAGAGACCCAGTACTTC.

The gene calls are TRBV19 and TRBJ2-7, with 7 bases lining up with TRBD1. Germline V gene sequence: CDR1 LNHDA, CDR2 SQIVND (reference sequence). The CDR3 consists of 14 residues. Trimming took 4 bases from V and 5 from J; bases not matched to a gene: 8. The CDR3 DNA is TGTGCCAGTAGTACGACGACAGGGAAGGACGAGCAGTACTTC. Translating it yields CASSTTTGKDEQYF.

The chain is built from TRBV30 and TRBJ2-1; the match to TRBD1 covers 9 bases. V lost 4 bases and J lost 6; bases outside the gene matches: 13. The CDR3 is 16 amino acids. CDR1 and CDR2 (germline): GTSNPN, SVGIG (reference sequence). The CDR3 DNA follows: TGTGCCTGGAACGACTTAAAACAGGGGGCAGGCAATGAGCAGTTCTTC. The encoded protein is CAWNDLKQGAGNEQFF.

This clonotype was observed a few times. The rearrangement joins TRBV11-3 to TRBJ1-1, with a possible D match to TRBD1 (6 bases). The CDR3 totals 16 residues. The V gene lost 5 bases and the J gene lost 1 base, with 17 bases spanning the gap. CDR1 and CDR2 (germline): SGHNT, YENEEA. This CDR3 is CASSNGGGFANTEAFF. CDR3 DNA: TGTGCCAGCAGCAACGGGGGCGGGTTCGCGAACACTGAAGCTTTCTTT.

The chain joins TRBV11-3 to TRBJ2-7; 10 bases match TRBD2. Germline CDR1 is SGHNT and CDR2 is YENEEA. This CDR3 region has 19 residues. V dropped 5 bases and J dropped 0; count of bases not matched to a gene: 16. The CDR3 spells CASSPRLAGAKLRSYEQYF. The CDR3 nucleotides read TGTGCCAGCAGCCCCCGTCTAGCGGGAGCAAAATTACGCTCCTACGAGCAGTACTTC.

The chain combines TRBV20-1 with TRBJ2-3; either TRBD1 or TRBD2 may supply D (5 bases each). This CDR3 has 17 amino acids. V was cut by 3 bases and J by 0 bases, with 19 bases left in between. Germline V gene lookup returns CDR1 DFQATT and CDR2 SNEGSKA (reference sequence). The CDR3, as DNA: TGCAGTGCTAGGGCAATGGGACGGGCGGCAAGCACAGATACGCAGTATTTT. Protein product: CSARAMGRAASTDTQYF.

This clonotype has a handful of counts. The CDR3 DNA reads as TGTGCCAGCTCACCACCGGGTGGGGGCACCCGCTCCTACAATGAGCAGTTCTTC. This encodes CASSPPGGGTRSYNEQFF. The V gene is TRBV18, the J gene TRBJ2-1; TRBD1 might be the D (6 bases). Looked up from germline, CDR1 is KGHSH and CDR2 is LQKENI. The CDR3 runs 18 residues. Trimming removed 0 bases from V and 0 bases from J, with 15 bases in between. The whole variable domain, filled in from reference TRBV18 and TRBJ2-1, reads NAGVMQNPRHLVRRRGQEARLRCSPMKGHSHVYWYRQLPEEGLKFMVYLQKENIIDESGMPKERFSAEFPKEGPSILRIQQVVRGDSAAYFCASSPPGGGTRSYNEQFFGPGTRLTVL.

The CDR3 DNA is TGTGCCAGTAGCGGTACCCCGTGGGGAACTAACTATGGCTACACCTTC. Its protein product is CASSGTPWGTNYGYTF. The chain carries TRBV19 and TRBJ1-2; D is unclear. This CDR3 contains 16 residues. The germline V and J ends were trimmed by 6 bases and 0 bases, with 17 bases remaining between them. Germline lookup yields CDR1 LNHDA and CDR2 SQIVND (reference sequence).

This chain connects TRBV5-5 to TRBJ1-1; 8 bases agree with TRBD1. This CDR3 has 11 residues. With 4 bases clipped from V and 12 bases from J, the junction kept 5 bases outside the gene matches. CDR1 and CDR2 from the germline V gene are SGHKS and YYEKEE (reference sequence). The CDR3 bases are TGTGCCAGCAGCCTGACAGGGGTAACTTTCTTT. Amino acid sequence: CASSLTGVTFF.

This rearrangement joins TRBV5-1 to TRBJ1-4; TRBD1 might be the D (5 bases). Looked up from germline, CDR1 is SGHRS and CDR2 is YFSETQ. Trimming stripped 4 bases from V and 8 bases from J, with 18 bases between. This CDR3 region has 15 residues. This CDR3 is CASSPAGTREEKLFF. The CDR3 nucleotides read TGCGCCAGCAGCCCCGCCGGGACTAGGGAGGAAAAACTGTTTTTT.

The chain recombines TRBV20-1 with TRBJ1-5; 9 positions agree with TRBD1. With 3 bases clipped from V and 5 bases from J, the junction kept 2 bases outside the gene matches. The germline V gene encodes CDR1 DFQATT and CDR2 SNEGSKA (reference sequence). The CDR3 contains 13 residues. CDR3 protein: CSASGTGYQPQHF. CDR3 DNA sequence: TGCAGTGCTAGTGGGACAGGGTATCAGCCCCAGCATTTT.

As concerns this clonotype: The junction does not match germline at one end; this may be a read error. The chain joins TRBV4-3 to TRBJ2-5, with D perhaps TRBD2 (6 bases). Germline assignment: CDR1 LGHNA and CDR2 YSLEER. This CDR3 spans 15 amino acids. CDR3 in amino acids: CASSQVGTPPEPQYF. The CDR3 nucleotides are TGCGCCAGCAGCCAAGTAGGGACTCCCCCAGAGCCCCAGTACTTC.

This clonotype showed up just a few times. The rearrangement joins TRBV12-3 or TRBV12-4 to TRBJ2-7, with D unclear. The CDR3 is 15 amino acids. Trimming removed 6 bases from V and 0 bases from J, with 15 bases in between. The CDR3: CASSPIGVSSYEQYF. The CDR3, as DNA: TGTGCCAGCAGCCCAATAGGCGTTAGCTCCTACGAGCAGTACTTC.

This clonotype was counted only a few times. This sequence joins TRBV24-1 and TRBJ2-3, with 8 bases aligning to TRBD2. Germline-derived CDR1 and CDR2 are KGHDR and SFDVKD. With V trimmed by 3 bases and J by 6 bases, 16 bases remained unmatched. CDR3 size: 18 residues. The DNA of the CDR3 is TGTGCCACCAGTGATCCCTTCGTGGGAGCGGGAGTAAGGGATACGCAGTATTTT. It translates to CATSDPFVGAGVRDTQYF.

The V call is TRBV12-3 or TRBV12-4, the J call TRBJ2-7; a weak D match, TRBD1 (5 bases). CDR3 size: 13 residues. The V gene lost 0 bases and the J gene lost 12 bases, with 15 bases spanning the gap. CDR3: CASSLARTGIRYF. The CDR3 DNA is TGTGCCAGCAGTTTAGCCAGAACAGGTATAAGGTACTTC.

This clonotype was seen more than once but under ten times. CDR3 amino acids: CSAVGQHTEAFF. The DNA of the CDR3 is TGCAGCGCCGTAGGCCAGCACACTGAAGCTTTCTTT. The gene calls are TRBV29-1 and TRBJ1-1; no clear D gene. Trimming shortened V by 7 bases and J by 3 bases, and 12 bases separated the two germline ends. The CDR3 length is 12 residues. CDR1 and CDR2 from the germline V gene are SQVTM and ANQGSEA.

As to this clonotype: Just one base apart from a much larger clone, this may be a read error. CDR3 nucleotides: TGCGCCAGCCGCTTGGGGACAGGGGGCGACGAGCAGTACTTC. It translates to CASRLGTGGDEQYF. This chain uses TRBV5-1 with TRBJ2-7; 12 bases agree with TRBD1. Germline lookup yields CDR1 SGHRS and CDR2 YFSETQ. There are 14 residues in the CDR3.

The J gene is TRBJ2-4, the V gene TRBV20-1; possible D gene TRBD1, 6 bases. CDR3 length equals 15 residues. Germline V gene data show CDR1 as DFQATT and CDR2 as SNEGSKA (reference sequence). Between the trimmed V and J ends, which lost 7 bases and 5 bases, there was a span of 21 bases. The CDR3 sequence: CSVTPVRDIENIQYF. CDR3 coding DNA: TGCAGTGTCACCCCTGTCCGGGACATCGAAAACATTCAGTACTTC.